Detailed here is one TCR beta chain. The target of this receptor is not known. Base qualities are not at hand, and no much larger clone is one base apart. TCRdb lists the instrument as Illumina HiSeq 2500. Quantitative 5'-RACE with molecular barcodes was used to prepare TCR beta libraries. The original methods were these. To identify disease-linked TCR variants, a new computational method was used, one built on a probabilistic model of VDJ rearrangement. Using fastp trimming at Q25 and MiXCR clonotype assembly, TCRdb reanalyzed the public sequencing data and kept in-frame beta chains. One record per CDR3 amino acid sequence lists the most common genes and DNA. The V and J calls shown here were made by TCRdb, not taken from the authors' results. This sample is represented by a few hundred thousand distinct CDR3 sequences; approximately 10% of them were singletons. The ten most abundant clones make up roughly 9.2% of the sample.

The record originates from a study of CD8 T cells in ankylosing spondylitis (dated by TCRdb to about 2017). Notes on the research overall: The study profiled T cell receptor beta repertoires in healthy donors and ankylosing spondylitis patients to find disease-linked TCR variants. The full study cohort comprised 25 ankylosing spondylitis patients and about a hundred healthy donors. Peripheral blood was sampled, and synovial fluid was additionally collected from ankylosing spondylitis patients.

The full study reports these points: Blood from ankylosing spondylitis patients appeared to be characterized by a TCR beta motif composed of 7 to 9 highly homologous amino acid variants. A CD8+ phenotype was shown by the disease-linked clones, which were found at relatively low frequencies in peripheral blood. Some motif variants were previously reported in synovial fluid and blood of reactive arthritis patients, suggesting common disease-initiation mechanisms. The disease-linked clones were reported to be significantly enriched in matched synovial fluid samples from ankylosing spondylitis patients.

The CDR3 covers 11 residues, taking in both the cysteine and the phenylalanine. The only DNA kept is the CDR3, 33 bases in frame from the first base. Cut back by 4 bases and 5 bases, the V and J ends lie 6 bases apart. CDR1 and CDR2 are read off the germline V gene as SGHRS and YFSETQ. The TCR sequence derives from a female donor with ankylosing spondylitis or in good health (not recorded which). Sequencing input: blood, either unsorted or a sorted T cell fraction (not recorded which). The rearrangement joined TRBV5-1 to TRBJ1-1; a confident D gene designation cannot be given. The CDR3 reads CASSEATEAFF. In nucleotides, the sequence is TGCGCCAGCAGCGAGGCAACTGAAGCTTTCTTT.